These T cell receptor beta chains were read from a single sample in a study of shared clonotypes between healthy human individuals. TCRdb's copy holds only in-frame clones and misses some; the assay was immunoSEQ multiplex PCR. The table lists around 1.4 million clones, approximately 98.5% of them singletons. The source material was naive CD4+ T cells sorted from blood. These receptors were collected from a man aged 30 to 45 in good health. Both conserved end residues are part of each CDR3. D genes are given only for firm matches. Part of the rows lack a size; the others show once, few, many or a class for expanded clones.

v_call: TRBV5-1; clone_size: NA; d_call: NA; j_call: TRBJ2-5; cdr3_nt: TGCGCCAGCAGCTTGGTATCTACCAGAGTCGGGGAGACCCAGTACTTC; cdr3_aa: CASSLVSTRVGETQYF
v_call: TRBV19; clone_size: NA; d_call: TRBD1; j_call: TRBJ2-3; cdr3_nt: TGTGCCAGTAGTACGGGACAGGGTGTAGCAGATACGCAGTATTTT; cdr3_aa: CASSTGQGVADTQYF
v_call: TRBV19; clone_size: NA; d_call: TRBD1; j_call: TRBJ1-5; cdr3_nt: TGTGCCAGTAGCCCCCTGTCCGGGACAGGGGTCAATAGCAATCAGCCCCAGCATTTT; cdr3_aa: CASSPLSGTGVNSNQPQHF
v_call: TRBV7-2; clone_size: once; d_call: TRBD1; j_call: TRBJ1-1; cdr3_nt: TGTGCCAGCAGTTCACAGGGGAGCGGGGAAGCTTTCTTT; cdr3_aa: CASSSQGSGEAFF
v_call: TRBV18; clone_size: NA; d_call: NA; j_call: TRBJ2-5; cdr3_nt: TGTGCCAGCTCACGGGGGCGGGGCCAAGAGACCCAGTACTTC; cdr3_aa: CASSRGRGQETQYF
v_call: TRBV29-1; clone_size: once; d_call: NA; j_call: TRBJ2-3; cdr3_nt: TGCAGCGTCGCGGAGGGGGGAGGGAGATACACAGATACGCAGTATTTT; cdr3_aa: CSVAEGGGRYTDTQYF
v_call: TRBV7-2; clone_size: NA; d_call: NA; j_call: TRBJ2-1; cdr3_nt: TGTGCCAGCAGCTTAGCGGCCAGTCACAGGCCCTCCTACAATGAGCAGTTCTTC; cdr3_aa: CASSLAASHRPSYNEQFF
v_call: TRBV6-5; clone_size: NA; d_call: NA; j_call: TRBJ2-4; cdr3_nt: TGTGCCAGCAGTTACGGGGAGAGACTAGCCAAAAACATTCAGTACTTC; cdr3_aa: CASSYGERLAKNIQYF
v_call: TRBV5-5; clone_size: NA; d_call: TRBD2; j_call: TRBJ2-1; cdr3_nt: TGTGCCAGCAGCTTTCTACTAGCGACCTACAATGAGCAGTTCTTC; cdr3_aa: CASSFLLATYNEQFF
v_call: TRBV6-1; clone_size: NA; d_call: NA; j_call: TRBJ2-7; cdr3_nt: TGTGCCAGCAGTGAAAGGGGCAGGGGCCTGGAGGAGCAGTACTTC; cdr3_aa: CASSERGRGLEEQYF
v_call: TRBV7-2; clone_size: NA; d_call: TRBD2; j_call: TRBJ2-3; cdr3_nt: TGTGCCAGCAGCATGAAAGCGGGAAAAAGCACAGATACGCAGTATTTT; cdr3_aa: CASSMKAGKSTDTQYF
v_call: TRBV19; clone_size: NA; d_call: TRBD1; j_call: TRBJ1-5; cdr3_nt: TGTGCCAGTAATAAGGGGGCGAGCAATCAGCCCCAGCATTTT; cdr3_aa: CASNKGASNQPQHF
v_call: TRBV18; clone_size: NA; d_call: TRBD2; j_call: TRBJ2-1; cdr3_nt: TGTGCCAGCTCACCCCAGGCGCTAGCGGGACGTAATGAGCAGTTCTTC; cdr3_aa: CASSPQALAGRNEQFF
v_call: TRBV28; clone_size: NA; d_call: NA; j_call: TRBJ2-1; cdr3_nt: TGTGCCAGCAGGGGAAGGACGGGCTCCTACAATGAGCAGTTCTTC; cdr3_aa: CASRGRTGSYNEQFF
v_call: TRBV9; clone_size: once; d_call: NA; j_call: TRBJ2-2; cdr3_nt: TGTGCCAGCAGCGTAGCTTCCAGGGCCCTCACCGGGGAGCTGTTTTTT; cdr3_aa: CASSVASRALTGELFF
v_call: TRBV28; clone_size: NA; d_call: TRBD2; j_call: TRBJ2-5; cdr3_nt: TGTGCCAGCAGTTTCGGGGGGTCGGGTTGGGAGACCCAGTACTTC; cdr3_aa: CASSFGGSGWETQYF